The 8 T cell receptor beta chains reported below all come from one sample, sequenced in a study of OX40 agonist ivuxolimab in advanced cancers. The method was immunoSEQ multiplex PCR; TCRdb's version includes in-frame clones alone and lacks a portion of them. The sample lists about 49,000 clones; just under 80% were seen once. Sequencing used CD4+ or CD8+ T cells sorted from blood, obtained in a trial of the OX40 agonist ivuxolimab. These receptors came from an adult with an advanced solid tumor such as melanoma, head and neck, liver or kidney cancer.

This clone appeared a single time. V and J are TRBV10-3 and TRBJ1-5; D not certain. Germline lookup yields CDR1 ENHRY and CDR2 SYGVKD. Trimming stripped 4 bases from V and 11 bases from J, with 15 bases between. This CDR3 comprises 13 residues. The CDR3 region has the DNA TGTGCCATCAGTGTGGCAGGTGCCGAGGCCCAGCATTTT. It encodes CAISVAGAEAQHF.

CDR3 sequence (DNA): TGTGCCAGCAGCTTAGGGGGTCCGAACACCGGGGAGCTGTTTTTT. Protein sequence: CASSLGGPNTGELFF. The rearrangement joins TRBV7-2 to TRBJ2-2; D call uncertain. With 1 base removed from V and 0 bases from J, the gap between germline ends came to 6 bases. The CDR3 contains 15 residues. CDR1 and CDR2 (germline): SGHTA, FQGNSA.

The chain combines TRBV4-1 with TRBJ2-3; 11 nucleotides line up with TRBD2. The CDR3 spans 17 residues. The junction had 4 bases not matched to a gene; V was cut back by 0 bases and J by 2 bases. CDR1 MGHRA and CDR2 YSYEKL come from the germline V gene. The CDR3 DNA is TGCGCCAGCAGCCAAGATAGCGGGAGGGCGTTCACAGATACGCAGTATTTT. It encodes CASSQDSGRAFTDTQYF.

In its sample, this clone was seen a few times. The J gene is TRBJ1-2, the V gene TRBV28; no firm D call. Germline loops: CDR1 MDHEN, CDR2 SYDVKM. This CDR3 comprises 14 residues. Trimming left V 5 bases short and J 2 bases short, with 12 bases between. The CDR3 DNA is TGTGCCAGCAGTGTGGTGGGGAGGAACTATGGCTACACCTTC. Encoded protein: CASSVVGRNYGYTF.

This chain uses TRBV11-2 with TRBJ2-7, with 7 nucleotides matching TRBD1. Trimming at V came to 5 bases and at J to 0 bases, leaving 16 bases not matched to a gene. The germline V gene encodes CDR1 SGHAT and CDR2 FQNNGV. The CDR3 is made up of 18 amino acids. In DNA, the CDR3 is TGTGCCAGCAGCCTGGGACAGCCGGGACGCCCGAGCTCCTACGAGCAGTACTTC. Residues: CASSLGQPGRPSSYEQYF. Drawing the rest from reference TRBV11-2 and TRBJ2-7, the complete variable domain is EAGVAQSPRYKIIEKRQSVAFWCNPISGHATLYWYQQILGQGPKLLIQFQNNGVVDDSQLPKDRFSAERLKGVDSTLKIQPAKLEDSAVYLCASSLGQPGRPSSYEQYFGPGTRLTVT.

This clone came up a few times. V gene TRBV4-1 combines with J gene TRBJ1-2, with D possibly matching TRBD1 (6 bases). CDR3 size: 21 residues. The ends were cut back, 0 bases at V and 1 base at J, with 27 bases in the middle. Germline CDR1 is MGHRA and CDR2 is YSYEKL. For the CDR3, the DNA is TGCGCCAGCAGCCAAGACGGGCCACTTGGGGTGACAGGACGTCATAACTATGGCTACACCTTC. It specifies CASSQDGPLGVTGRHNYGYTF.

CDR3 sequence reads: CASSLRAALGYTF. DNA of the CDR3: TGTGCCAGCAGTTTAAGGGCGGCTTTGGGCTACACCTTC. The chain uses TRBV28 and TRBJ1-2; D call uncertain. Trimming left V 2 bases short and J 8 bases short, with 12 bases between. Germline V gene data show CDR1 as MDHEN and CDR2 as SYDVKM. This CDR3 has 13 residues.

This clone was seen only a few times. V usage is TRBV7-9 and J usage is TRBJ2-2; unclear D gene. Germline CDR1 and CDR2: SEHNR and FQNEAQ (reference sequence). V lost 3 bases and J 5 bases, leaving 7 bases between the germline ends. The CDR3 sequence is 13 residues long. The CDR3 sequence: CASSFRSTGELFF. For the CDR3, the DNA is TGTGCCAGCAGCTTCAGGTCTACCGGGGAGCTGTTTTTT.